This T cell receptor (beta chain) was profiled in a study of T cells after yellow fever vaccination. This clonotype was counted a few times. TCRdb called the 5' RACE reads again in MiXCR, with one record for every CDR3 protein. The profile covers 300,000 to 350,000 distinct CDR3 sequences, with 3.5% to 4.5% appearing a single time and 15% to 20% taken by the ten largest. This CDR3 is built from 17 residues. Trimming stripped 5 bases from V and 4 bases from J, with 20 bases between. Germline V gives CDR1 SGHVS, CDR2 FQNEAQ. This chain uses TRBV7-8 with TRBJ2-2, with a weak D call TRBD1 (5 bases). This specimen consisted of PBMCs, obtained 15 days after the yellow fever booster vaccination. The source of this sequence is a man between 18 and 29 years old who received the YFV17D yellow fever vaccine. The CDR3 loop reads CASSPILGQGSTGELFF. In DNA, the CDR3 is TGTGCCAGCAGCCCCATTTTGGGCCAGGGTAGCACCGGGGAGCTGTTTTTT. Variable domain in full (rest from reference TRBV7-8 and TRBJ2-2): GAGVSQSPRYKVAKRGQDVALRCDPISGHVSLFWYQQALGQGPEFLTYFQNEAQLDKSGLPSDRFFAERPEGSVSTLKIQRTQQEDSAVYLCASSPILGQGSTGELFFGEGSRLTVL.